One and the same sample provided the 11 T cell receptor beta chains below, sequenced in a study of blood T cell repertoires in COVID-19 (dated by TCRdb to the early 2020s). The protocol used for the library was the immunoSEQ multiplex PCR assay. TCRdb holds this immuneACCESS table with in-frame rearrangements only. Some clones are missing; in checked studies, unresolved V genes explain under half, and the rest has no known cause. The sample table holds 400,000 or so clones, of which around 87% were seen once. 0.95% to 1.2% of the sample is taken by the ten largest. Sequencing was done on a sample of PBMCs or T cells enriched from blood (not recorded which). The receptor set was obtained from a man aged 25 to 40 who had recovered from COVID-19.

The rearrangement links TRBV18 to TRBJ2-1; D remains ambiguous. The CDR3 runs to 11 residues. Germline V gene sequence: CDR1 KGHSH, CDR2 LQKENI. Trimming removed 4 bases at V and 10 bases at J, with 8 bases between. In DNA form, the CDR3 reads TGTGCCAGCTCACTGCAGATGGAGCAGTTCTTC. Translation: CASSLQMEQFF.

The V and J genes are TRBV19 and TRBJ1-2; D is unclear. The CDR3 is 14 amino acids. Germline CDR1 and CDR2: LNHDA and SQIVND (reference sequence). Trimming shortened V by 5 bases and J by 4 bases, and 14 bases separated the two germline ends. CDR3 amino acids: CASSPYQDFYGYTF. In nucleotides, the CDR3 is TGTGCCAGTAGTCCTTACCAAGACTTCTATGGCTACACCTTC. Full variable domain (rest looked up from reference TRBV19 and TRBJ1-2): DGGITQSPKYLFRKEGQNVTLSCEQNLNHDAMYWYRQDPGQGLRLIYYSQIVNDFQKGDIAEGYSVSREKKESFPLTVTSAQKNPTAFYLCASSPYQDFYGYTFGSGTRLTVV.

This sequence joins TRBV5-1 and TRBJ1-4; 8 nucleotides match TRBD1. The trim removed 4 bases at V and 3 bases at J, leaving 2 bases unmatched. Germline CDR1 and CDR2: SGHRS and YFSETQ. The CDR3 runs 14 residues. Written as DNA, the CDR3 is TGCGCCAGCAGCCCGGGACAGGCTAATGAAAAACTGTTTTTT. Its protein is CASSPGQANEKLFF. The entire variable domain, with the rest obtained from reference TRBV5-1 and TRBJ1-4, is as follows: KAGVTQTPRYLIKTRGQQVTLSCSPISGHRSVSWYQQTPGQGLQFLFEYFSETQRNKGNFPGRFSGRQFSNSRSEMNVSTLELGDSALYLCASSPGQANEKLFFGSGTQLSVL.

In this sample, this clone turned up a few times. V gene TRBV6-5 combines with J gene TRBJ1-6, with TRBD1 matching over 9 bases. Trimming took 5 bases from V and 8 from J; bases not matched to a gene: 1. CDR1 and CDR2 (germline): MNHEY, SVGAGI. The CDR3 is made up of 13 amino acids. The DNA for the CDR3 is TGTGCCAGCAGTCGGGACAGGGATTCACCCCTCCACTTT. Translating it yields CASSRDRDSPLHF.

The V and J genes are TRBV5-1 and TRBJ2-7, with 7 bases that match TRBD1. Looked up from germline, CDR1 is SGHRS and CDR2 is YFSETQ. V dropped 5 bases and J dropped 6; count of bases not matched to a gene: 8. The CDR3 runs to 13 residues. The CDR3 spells CASSTGQAVEQYF. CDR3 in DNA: TGCGCCAGCAGTACCGGACAGGCGGTCGAGCAGTACTTC.

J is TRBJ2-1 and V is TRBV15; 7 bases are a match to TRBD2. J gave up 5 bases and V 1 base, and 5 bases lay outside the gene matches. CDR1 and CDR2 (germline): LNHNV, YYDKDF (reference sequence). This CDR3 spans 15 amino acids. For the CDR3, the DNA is TGTGCCACCAGCAGAGGACTAGCTTCCGACAATGAGCAGTTCTTC. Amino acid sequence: CATSRGLASDNEQFF.

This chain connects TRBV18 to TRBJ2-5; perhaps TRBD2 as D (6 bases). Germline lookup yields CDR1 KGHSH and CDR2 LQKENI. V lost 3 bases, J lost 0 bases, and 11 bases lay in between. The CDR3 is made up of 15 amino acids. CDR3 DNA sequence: TGTGCCAGCTCACCCCGGGGGAAGGACCAAGAGACCCAGTACTTC. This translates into CASSPRGKDQETQYF.

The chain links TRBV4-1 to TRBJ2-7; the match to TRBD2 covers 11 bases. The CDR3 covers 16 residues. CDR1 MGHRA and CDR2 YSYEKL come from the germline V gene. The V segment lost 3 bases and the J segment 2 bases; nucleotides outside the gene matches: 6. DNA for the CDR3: TGCGCCAGCAGCCAGGGGGCGACTAGCGGGACCTACGAGCAGTACTTC. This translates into CASSQGATSGTYEQYF.

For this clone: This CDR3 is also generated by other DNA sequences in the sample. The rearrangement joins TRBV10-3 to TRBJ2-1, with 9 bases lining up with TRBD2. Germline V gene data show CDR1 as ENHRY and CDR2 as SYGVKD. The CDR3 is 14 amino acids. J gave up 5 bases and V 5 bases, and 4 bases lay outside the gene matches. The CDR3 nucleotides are TGTGCCATCAGTCCGGGACTAGCTGACAATGAGCAGTTCTTC. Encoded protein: CAISPGLADNEQFF.

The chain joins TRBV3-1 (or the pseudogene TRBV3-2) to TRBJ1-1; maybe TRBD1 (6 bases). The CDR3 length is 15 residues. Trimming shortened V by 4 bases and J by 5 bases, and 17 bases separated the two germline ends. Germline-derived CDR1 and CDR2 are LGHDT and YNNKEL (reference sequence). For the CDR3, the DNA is TGTGCCAGCAGCCGAGGCCAGGGGATTGGAACTGAAGCTTTCTTT. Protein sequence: CASSRGQGIGTEAFF.

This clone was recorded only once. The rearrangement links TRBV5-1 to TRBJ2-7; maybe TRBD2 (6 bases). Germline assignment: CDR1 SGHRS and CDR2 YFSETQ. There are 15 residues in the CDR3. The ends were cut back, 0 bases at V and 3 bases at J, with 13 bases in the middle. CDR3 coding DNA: TGCGCCAGCAGCTTGGACGGGACTGGGATCTACGAGCAGTACTTC. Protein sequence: CASSLDGTGIYEQYF.